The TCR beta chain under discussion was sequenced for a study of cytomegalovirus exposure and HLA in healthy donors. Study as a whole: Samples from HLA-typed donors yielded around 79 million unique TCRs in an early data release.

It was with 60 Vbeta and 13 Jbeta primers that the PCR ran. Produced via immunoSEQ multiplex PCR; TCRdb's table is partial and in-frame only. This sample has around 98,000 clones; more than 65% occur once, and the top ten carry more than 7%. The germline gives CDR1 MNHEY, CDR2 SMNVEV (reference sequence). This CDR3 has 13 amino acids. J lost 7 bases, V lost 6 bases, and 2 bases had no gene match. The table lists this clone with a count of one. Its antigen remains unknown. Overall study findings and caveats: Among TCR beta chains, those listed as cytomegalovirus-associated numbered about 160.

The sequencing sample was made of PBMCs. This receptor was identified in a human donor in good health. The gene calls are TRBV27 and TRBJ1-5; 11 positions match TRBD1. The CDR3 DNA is TGTGCCAGCAGCAGGGACAGGGGGCAGCCCCAGCATTTT. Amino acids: CASSRDRGQPQHF.